This TCR beta chain was documented in a study of blood T cell repertoires in COVID-19. Study in general: Sites in the United States, Italy and Spain provided acute and convalescent COVID-19 samples. T cells, B-cell-depleted T cells, or PBMCs supplied cDNA or gDNA.

The germline V gene encodes CDR1 SGHRS and CDR2 YFSETQ. V dropped 2 bases and J dropped 5; count of bases not matched to a gene: 12. This CDR3 has 19 amino acids. Original processing methods: Reference gene primer amplification gave nucleated cell count estimates. Assay: immunoSEQ multiplex PCR; the TCRdb copy retains only in-frame clones and omits some. The DNA was the basis for D and trimming; V, J and clone size are from that table. The table has 150,000 to 200,000 clones, 88% seen once. This clonotype was sampled from a human donor in a cohort sampled during active COVID-19. Sequenced material: peripheral blood. The chain carries TRBV5-1 and TRBJ1-6; 11 nucleotides match TRBD1. CDR3 sequence: CASSFAPRTGGGDNSPLHF. DNA for the CDR3: TGCGCCAGCAGCTTTGCCCCTCGGACAGGGGGCGGCGATAATTCACCCCTCCACTTT.